What follows is one T cell receptor beta chain and its context. The data originate from a study of blood T cell repertoires in COVID-19. Original data processing: Estimated nucleated cell counts came from reference gene primer amplification. Sequencing used immunoSEQ multiplex PCR; TCRdb keeps in-frame clones, though not all of them. V and J calls plus clone size are reproduced from that table; the DNA served to infer D and trimming. The table lists some 42,000 clones, around 89% of them singletons. Sequenced: peripheral blood. The origin of this receptor is a man aged 45 to 65 with active COVID-19.

For the CDR3, the DNA is TGTGCCAGCAGCACAAAACGCGGGACAGAGAATCAAGAGACCCAGTACTTC. The encoded protein is CASSTKRGTENQETQYF. This chain joins TRBV7-9 and TRBJ2-5; TRBD1 might be the D (7 bases). The germline V gene encodes CDR1 SEHNR and CDR2 FQNEAQ (reference sequence). This CDR3 is built from 17 residues. Trimming cost V 5 bases and J 2 bases, with 21 bases left between them.